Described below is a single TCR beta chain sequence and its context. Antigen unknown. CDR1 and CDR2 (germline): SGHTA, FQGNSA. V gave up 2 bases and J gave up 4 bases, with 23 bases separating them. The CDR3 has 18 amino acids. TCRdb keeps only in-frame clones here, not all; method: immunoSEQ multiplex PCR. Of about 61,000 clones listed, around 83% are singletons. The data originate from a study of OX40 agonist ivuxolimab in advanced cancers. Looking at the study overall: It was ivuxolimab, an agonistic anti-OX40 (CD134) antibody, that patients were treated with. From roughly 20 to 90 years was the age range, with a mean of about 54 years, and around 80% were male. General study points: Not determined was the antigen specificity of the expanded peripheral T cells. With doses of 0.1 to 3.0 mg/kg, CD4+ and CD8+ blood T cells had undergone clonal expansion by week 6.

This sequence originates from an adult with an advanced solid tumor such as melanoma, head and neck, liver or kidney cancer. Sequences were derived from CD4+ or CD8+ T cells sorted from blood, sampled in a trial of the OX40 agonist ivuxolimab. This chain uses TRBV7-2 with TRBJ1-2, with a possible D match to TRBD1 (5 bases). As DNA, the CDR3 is TGTGCCAGCAGCTTAATCGCGGCAGGGCGAGCTGAGGGCTATGGCTACACCTTC. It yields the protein CASSLIAAGRAEGYGYTF.